Listed below are T cell receptor beta chains from one sample, sequenced in a study of T cells after yellow fever vaccination. TCRdb independently ran MiXCR on the 5' RACE reads; one entry per CDR3 protein. The data show 500,000 to 650,000 distinct CDR3 sequences, about 15% seen once. Here the sequenced sample was PBMCs, taken 5 to 6 days after the first yellow fever vaccination. These receptors originate from a man younger than 35 who received the YFV17D yellow fever vaccine. Both conserved end residues are part of each CDR3. A D gene is named only where the DNA matches it firmly. The size of a clone is reported for some rows only, either as once, few or many, or as a class for expanded clones.

J: TRBJ2-3
size: .
D: TRBD2
V: TRBV29-1
CDR3: CSVVAGGLTDTQYF
DNA: TGCAGCGTCGTAGCGGGGGGGCTCACAGATACGCAGTATTTT

J: TRBJ1-5
size: .
D: .
V: TRBV6-5
CDR3: CASSYSGHPRDQPQHF
DNA: TGTGCCAGCAGTTACTCGGGGCACCCCAGGGATCAGCCCCAGCATTTT

J: TRBJ2-2
size: few
D: TRBD1
V: TRBV24-1
CDR3: CATSDPPGTGGDLNTGELFF
DNA: TGTGCCACCAGTGACCCCCCCGGGACAGGGGGCGACCTTAACACCGGGGAGCTGTTTTTT

J: TRBJ2-7
size: many
D: .
V: TRBV27
CDR3: CASSSTESYEQYF
DNA: TGTGCCAGCAGTTCGACAGAGTCCTACGAGCAGTACTTC

J: TRBJ2-2
size: once
D: TRBD1
V: TRBV5-4
CDR3: CASSLNYWDSGTGELFF
DNA: TGTGCCAGCAGCTTGAATTATTGGGACAGTGGCACCGGGGAGCTGTTTTTT

J: TRBJ2-3
size: few
D: .
V: TRBV14
CDR3: CASSQGPGGTDTQYF
DNA: TGTGCCAGCAGCCAAGGGCCGGGGGGCACAGATACGCAGTATTTT

J: TRBJ1-1
size: few
D: .
V: TRBV6-2/TRBV6-3
CDR3: CASRHVVNTEAFF
DNA: TGTGCCAGCAGGCACGTAGTGAACACTGAAGCTTTCTTT

J: TRBJ2-1
size: .
D: TRBD2
V: TRBV27
CDR3: CASRTFMKRGRGDEQFF
DNA: TGTGCCAGCAGAACATTTATGAAGCGGGGGCGGGGGGATGAGCAGTTCTTC

J: TRBJ2-5
size: few
D: .
V: TRBV29-1
CDR3: CSVEGLLGETQYF
DNA: TGCAGCGTTGAAGGCCTCTTGGGAGAGACCCAGTACTTC

J: TRBJ1-1
size: .
D: .
V: TRBV5-4
CDR3: CASRASGGRTEAFF
DNA: TGTGCCAGCAGGGCAAGTGGGGGGAGAACTGAAGCTTTCTTT

J: TRBJ2-2
size: few
D: .
V: TRBV3-1
CDR3: CASSRRDVSGELFF
DNA: TGTGCCAGCAGCCGACGGGACGTCTCGGGGGAGCTGTTTTTT

J: TRBJ2-1
size: .
D: TRBD1
V: TRBV5-1
CDR3: CASSFLPPTGAIHNEQFF
DNA: TGCGCCAGCAGCTTCCTACCACCGACAGGGGCGATACACAATGAGCAGTTCTTC

J: TRBJ2-1
size: .
D: TRBD2
V: TRBV11-2
CDR3: CASSLDGGAFNEQFF
DNA: TGTGCCAGCAGCTTAGACGGGGGGGCCTTTAATGAGCAGTTCTTC

J: TRBJ1-2
size: .
D: .
V: TRBV7-3
CDR3: CASSLPGAKMDGYTF
DNA: TGTGCCAGCAGCTTGCCGGGGGCGAAAATGGATGGCTACACCTTC

J: TRBJ2-6
size: few
D: .
V: TRBV15
CDR3: CATSLPFRSGANVLTF
DNA: TGTGCCACCAGCCTTCCCTTCCGCTCTGGGGCCAACGTCCTGACTTTC

J: TRBJ1-5
size: .
D: .
V: TRBV18
CDR3: CASSPAQGRAPQHF
DNA: TGTGCCAGCTCACCAGCACAGGGCAGGGCGCCCCAGCATTTT

J: TRBJ1-1
size: few
D: TRBD1
V: TRBV24-1
CDR3: CATSDSRQGNTEAFF
DNA: TGTGCCACCAGTGACTCCAGACAGGGGAACACTGAAGCTTTCTTT

J: TRBJ2-3
size: many
D: TRBD2
V: TRBV5-4
CDR3: CASSFGGGPADTQYF
DNA: TGTGCCAGCAGCTTCGGGGGGGGGCCGGCAGATACGCAGTATTTT

J: TRBJ2-1
size: .
D: TRBD1
V: TRBV7-9
CDR3: CASSSPTGKYNEQFF
DNA: TGTGCCAGCAGCTCACCGACAGGGAAGTACAATGAGCAGTTCTTC

J: TRBJ1-5
size: few
D: TRBD1
V: TRBV6-2/TRBV6-3
CDR3: CASESGQGGNQPQHF
DNA: TGTGCCAGCGAGTCTGGACAGGGAGGCAATCAGCCCCAGCATTTT

J: TRBJ2-3
size: few
D: .
V: TRBV29-1
CDR3: CSAMVGGRTDTQYF
DNA: TGCAGCGCCATGGTCGGGGGAAGGACAGATACGCAGTATTTT

J: TRBJ2-3
size: few
D: .
V: TRBV7-2
CDR3: CASSLRNPDTQYF
DNA: TGTGCCAGCAGCTTAAGGAATCCAGATACGCAGTATTTT

J: TRBJ1-2
size: few
D: .
V: TRBV12-3/TRBV12-4
CDR3: CASTSRVSGYTF
DNA: TGTGCCAGCACCTCCAGGGTTAGTGGCTACACCTTC

J: TRBJ2-2
size: .
D: TRBD2
V: TRBV7-2
CDR3: CAKPGGPDTGELFF
DNA: TGTGCCAAACCGGGGGGGCCCGACACCGGGGAGCTGTTTTTT

J: TRBJ2-4
size: .
D: TRBD2
V: TRBV7-9
CDR3: CASSPTRGDKNIQYF
DNA: TGTGCCAGCAGCCCCACCCGGGGGGACAAAAACATTCAGTACTTC

J: TRBJ1-5
size: few
D: TRBD1
V: TRBV18
CDR3: CASSWTGPGMGNQPQHF
DNA: TGTGCCAGCTCTTGGACAGGGCCCGGGATGGGCAATCAGCCCCAGCATTTT

J: TRBJ1-1
size: .
D: .
V: TRBV20-1
CDR3: CSAPTREDTEAAFF
DNA: TGCAGTGCTCCGACCCGGGAGGATACTGAAGCAGCTTTCTTT

J: TRBJ2-1
size: .
D: TRBD2
V: TRBV18
CDR3: CASSPPTSGGVNEQFF
DNA: TGTGCCAGCTCACCACCGACTAGCGGGGGGGTCAATGAGCAGTTCTTC

J: TRBJ2-5
size: .
D: .
V: TRBV20-1
CDR3: CSGRQARRETQYF
DNA: TGCAGTGGCCGACAGGCTAGAAGAGAGACCCAGTACTTC

J: TRBJ1-2
size: few
D: .
V: TRBV18
CDR3: CASSLSRLGAGSTYGYTF
DNA: TGTGCCAGCTCACTCAGTCGTTTGGGAGCAGGGTCGACCTATGGCTACACCTTC

J: TRBJ2-1
size: .
D: TRBD2
V: TRBV27
CDR3: CASIRTGGSYNEQFF
DNA: TGTGCCAGCATCCGTACGGGGGGATCCTACAATGAGCAGTTCTTC

J: TRBJ2-1
size: many
D: .
V: TRBV5-6
CDR3: CAMGPGGRHNEQFF
DNA: TGTGCCATGGGCCCCGGGGGACGGCACAATGAGCAGTTCTTC

J: TRBJ2-7
size: few
D: TRBD2
V: TRBV20-1
CDR3: CSAGPSGTYEQYF
DNA: TGCAGTGCTGGCCCTAGCGGCACCTACGAGCAGTACTTC

J: TRBJ2-5
size: .
D: .
V: TRBV12-2
CDR3: CASRLGRREETQYF
DNA: TGTGCAAGTCGCTTAGGGCGGAGAGAAGAGACCCAGTACTTC

J: TRBJ2-3
size: .
D: TRBD1
V: TRBV20-1
CDR3: CSAPGQGRTDTQYF
DNA: TGCAGTGCGCCCGGACAGGGTCGCACAGATACGCAGTATTTT

J: TRBJ1-5
size: .
D: TRBD1
V: TRBV18
CDR3: CASSLGQGGSNQPQHF
DNA: TGTGCCAGCTCCCTAGGACAGGGGGGTAGCAATCAGCCCCAGCATTTT

J: TRBJ1-1
size: .
D: .
V: TRBV4-1
CDR3: CASSTYTVQMAGEAFF
DNA: TGCGCCAGCAGCACGTATACGGTACAAATGGCGGGGGAAGCTTTCTTT

J: TRBJ2-1
size: .
D: TRBD2
V: TRBV20-1
CDR3: CSAGLAGARVDEQFF
DNA: TGCAGTGCGGGACTAGCGGGGGCCCGGGTGGACGAGCAGTTCTTC

J: TRBJ2-1
size: few
D: .
V: TRBV20-1
CDR3: CSARDWTGSQKGYNEQFF
DNA: TGCAGTGCTAGAGATTGGACCGGCTCACAAAAAGGATACAATGAGCAGTTCTTC

J: TRBJ2-2
size: .
D: .
V: TRBV4-3
CDR3: CASSQLGSNTGELFF
DNA: TGCGCCAGCAGCCAGTTGGGGTCCAACACCGGGGAGCTGTTTTTT

J: TRBJ2-3
size: few
D: TRBD2
V: TRBV29-1
CDR3: CSVGPRGDRTDTQYF
DNA: TGCAGCGTCGGACCACGGGGGGACCGCACAGATACGCAGTATTTT

J: TRBJ2-3
size: once
D: .
V: TRBV7-9
CDR3: CASSPILTGSTDTQYF
DNA: TGTGCCAGCAGCCCCATTCTGACAGGCAGCACAGATACGCAGTATTTT

J: TRBJ2-4
size: many
D: .
V: TRBV12-3/TRBV12-4
CDR3: CASRTAAKNIQYF
DNA: TGTGCCAGCCGGACAGCAGCCAAAAACATTCAGTACTTC

J: TRBJ2-6
size: few
D: .
V: TRBV6-2/TRBV6-3
CDR3: CASSSKTASGANVLTF
DNA: TGTGCCAGCAGTTCGAAGACGGCCTCTGGGGCCAACGTCCTGACTTTC

J: TRBJ1-3
size: .
D: TRBD1
V: TRBV6-5
CDR3: CASSTGQGHSGNTIYF
DNA: TGTGCCAGCAGTACTGGACAGGGCCATTCTGGAAACACCATATATTTT

J: TRBJ1-2
size: .
D: TRBD1
V: TRBV6-1
CDR3: CASTPRPGQGASYGYTF
DNA: TGTGCCAGCACCCCCAGGCCTGGGCAGGGGGCTTCGTATGGCTACACCTTC

J: TRBJ1-5
size: few
D: .
V: TRBV5-1
CDR3: CASSLEGPKEPQHF
DNA: TGCGCCAGCAGCTTGGAGGGGCCAAAGGAACCCCAGCATTTT

J: TRBJ1-5
size: few
D: .
V: TRBV4-3
CDR3: CASNPGDLQPQHF
DNA: TGCGCCAGCAACCCCGGGGACCTTCAGCCCCAGCATTTT

J: TRBJ2-1
size: .
D: TRBD1
V: TRBV6-2/TRBV6-3
CDR3: CASSWTGGGDEQFF
DNA: TGTGCCAGCAGTTGGACAGGGGGCGGCGATGAGCAGTTCTTC

J: TRBJ2-3
size: .
D: TRBD2
V: TRBV18
CDR3: CASSPLSSGGTDTQYF
DNA: TGTGCCAGCTCACCACTCTCCAGCGGGGGCACAGATACGCAGTATTTT